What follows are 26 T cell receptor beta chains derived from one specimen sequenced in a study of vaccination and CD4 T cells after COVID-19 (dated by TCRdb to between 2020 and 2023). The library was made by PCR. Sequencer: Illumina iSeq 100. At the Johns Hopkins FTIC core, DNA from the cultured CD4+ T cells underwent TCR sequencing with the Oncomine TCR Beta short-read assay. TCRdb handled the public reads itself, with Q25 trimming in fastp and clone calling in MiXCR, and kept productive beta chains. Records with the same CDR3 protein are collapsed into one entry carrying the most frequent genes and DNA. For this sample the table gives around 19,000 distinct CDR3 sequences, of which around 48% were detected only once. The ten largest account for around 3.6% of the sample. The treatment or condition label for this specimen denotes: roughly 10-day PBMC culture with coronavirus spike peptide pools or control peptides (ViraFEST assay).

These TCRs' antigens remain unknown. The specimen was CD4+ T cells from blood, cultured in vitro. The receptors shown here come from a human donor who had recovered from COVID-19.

This CDR3 is CAISERESGTATNYGYTF. The CDR3 region has the DNA TGTGCCATCAGTGAGCGGGAATCCGGGACCGCAACTAACTATGGCTACACCTTC. The V gene is TRBV10-3, the J gene TRBJ1-2; the D gene is possibly TRBD1 (5 bases). This CDR3 is 18 amino acids long. The V end was cut by 2 bases, the J end by 0 bases, with 19 bases between. Germline V lookup: CDR1 ENHRY, CDR2 SYGVKD.

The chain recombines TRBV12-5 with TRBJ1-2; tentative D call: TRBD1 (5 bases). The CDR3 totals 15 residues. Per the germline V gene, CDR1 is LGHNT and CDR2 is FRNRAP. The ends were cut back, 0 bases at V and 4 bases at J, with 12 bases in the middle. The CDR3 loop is CASGLVPGFSYGYTF. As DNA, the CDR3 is TGTGCTAGTGGTTTGGTTCCAGGGTTTAGCTATGGCTACACCTTC.

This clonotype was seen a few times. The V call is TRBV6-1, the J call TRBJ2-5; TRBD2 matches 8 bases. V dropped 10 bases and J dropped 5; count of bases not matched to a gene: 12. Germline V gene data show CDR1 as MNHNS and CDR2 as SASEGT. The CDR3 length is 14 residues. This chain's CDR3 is CAKGVAGPGETQYF. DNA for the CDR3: TGTGCCAAGGGGGTAGCGGGACCGGGGGAGACCCAGTACTTC.

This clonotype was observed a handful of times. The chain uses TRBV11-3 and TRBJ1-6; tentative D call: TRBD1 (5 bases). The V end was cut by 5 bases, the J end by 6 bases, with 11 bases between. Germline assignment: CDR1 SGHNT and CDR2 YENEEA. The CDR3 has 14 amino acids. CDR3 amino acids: CASSPGGGNSPLHF. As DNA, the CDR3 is TGTGCCAGCAGCCCGGGGGGGGGTAATTCACCCCTCCACTTT.

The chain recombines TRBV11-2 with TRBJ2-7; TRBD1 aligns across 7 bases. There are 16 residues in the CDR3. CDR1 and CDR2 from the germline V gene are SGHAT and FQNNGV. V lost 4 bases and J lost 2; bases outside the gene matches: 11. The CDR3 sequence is CASSSLRGTVPYEQYF. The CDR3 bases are TGTGCCAGCAGCTCCCTCAGGGGGACGGTCCCCTACGAGCAGTACTTC. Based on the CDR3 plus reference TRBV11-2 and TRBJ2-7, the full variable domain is EAGVAQSPRYKIIEKRQSVAFWCNPISGHATLYWYQQILGQGPKLLIQFQNNGVVDDSQLPKDRFSAERLKGVDSTLKIQPAKLEDSAVYLCASSSLRGTVPYEQYFGPGTRLTVT.

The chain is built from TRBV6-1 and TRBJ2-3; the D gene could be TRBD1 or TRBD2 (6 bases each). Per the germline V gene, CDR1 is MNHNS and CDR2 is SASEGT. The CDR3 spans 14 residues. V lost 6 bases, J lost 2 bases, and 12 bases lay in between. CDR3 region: CASRQQGLTDTQYF. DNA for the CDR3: TGTGCCAGCAGGCAACAGGGACTCACAGATACGCAGTATTTT.

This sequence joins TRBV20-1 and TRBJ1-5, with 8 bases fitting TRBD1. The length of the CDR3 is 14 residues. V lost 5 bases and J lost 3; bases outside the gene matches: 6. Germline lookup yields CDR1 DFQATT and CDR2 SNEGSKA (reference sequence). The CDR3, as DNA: TGCAGTGCTTCCCGGCAGGGGGCCAATCAGCCCCAGCATTTT. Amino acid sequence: CSASRQGANQPQHF.

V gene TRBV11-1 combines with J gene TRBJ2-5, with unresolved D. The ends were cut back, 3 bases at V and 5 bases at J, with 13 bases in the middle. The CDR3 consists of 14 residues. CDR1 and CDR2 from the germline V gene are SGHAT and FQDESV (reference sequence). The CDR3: CASSFRVWDETQYF. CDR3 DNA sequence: TGTGCCAGCAGCTTTCGAGTTTGGGATGAGACCCAGTACTTC.

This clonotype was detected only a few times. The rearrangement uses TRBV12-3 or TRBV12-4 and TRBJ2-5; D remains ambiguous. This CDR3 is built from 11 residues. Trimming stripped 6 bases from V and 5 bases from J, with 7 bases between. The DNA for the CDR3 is TGTGCCAGCAGCGACGAGGAGACCCAGTACTTC. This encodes CASSDEETQYF.

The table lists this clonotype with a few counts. The CDR3 here is CASSYRFQPQHF. CDR3 DNA sequence: TGTGCCAGCAGTTACAGGTTCCAGCCCCAGCATTTT. V usage is TRBV6-2 or TRBV6-3 and J usage is TRBJ1-5, with D unresolved. Germline values: CDR1 MNHEY, CDR2 SVGEGT. Trimming cost V 2 bases and J 7 bases, with 6 bases left between them. This CDR3 is built from 12 residues.

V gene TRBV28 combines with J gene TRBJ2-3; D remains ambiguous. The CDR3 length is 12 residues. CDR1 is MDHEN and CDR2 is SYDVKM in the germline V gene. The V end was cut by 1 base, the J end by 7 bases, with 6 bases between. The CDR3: CASSLSSNTQYF. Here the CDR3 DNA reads TGTGCCAGCAGTTTATCCTCGAATACGCAGTATTTT.

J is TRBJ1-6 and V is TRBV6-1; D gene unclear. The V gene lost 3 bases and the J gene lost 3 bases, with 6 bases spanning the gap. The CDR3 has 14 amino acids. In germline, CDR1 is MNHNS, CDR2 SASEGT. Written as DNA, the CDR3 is TGTGCCAGCAGTGATTCAGGCTATAATTCACCCCTCCACTTT. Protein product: CASSDSGYNSPLHF.

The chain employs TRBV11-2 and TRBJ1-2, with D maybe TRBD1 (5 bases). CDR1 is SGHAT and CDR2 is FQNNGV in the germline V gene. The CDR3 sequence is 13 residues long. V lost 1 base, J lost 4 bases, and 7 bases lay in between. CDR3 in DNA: TGTGCCAGCAGCTTAGGACAGTCCTATGGCTACACCTTC. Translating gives CASSLGQSYGYTF.

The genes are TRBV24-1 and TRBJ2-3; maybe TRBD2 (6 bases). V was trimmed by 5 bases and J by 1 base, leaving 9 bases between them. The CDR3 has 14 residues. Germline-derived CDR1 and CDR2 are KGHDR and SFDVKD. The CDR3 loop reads CATSAGVGTDTQYF. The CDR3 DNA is TGTGCCACCAGTGCGGGGGTCGGCACAGATACGCAGTATTTT.

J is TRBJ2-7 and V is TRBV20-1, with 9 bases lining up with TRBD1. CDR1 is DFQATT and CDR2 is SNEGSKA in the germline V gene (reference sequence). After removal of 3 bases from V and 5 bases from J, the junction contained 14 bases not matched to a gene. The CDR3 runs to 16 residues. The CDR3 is CSARDPGGTGSNEQYF. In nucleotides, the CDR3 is TGCAGTGCTAGGGACCCCGGGGGGACAGGGTCCAACGAGCAGTACTTC.

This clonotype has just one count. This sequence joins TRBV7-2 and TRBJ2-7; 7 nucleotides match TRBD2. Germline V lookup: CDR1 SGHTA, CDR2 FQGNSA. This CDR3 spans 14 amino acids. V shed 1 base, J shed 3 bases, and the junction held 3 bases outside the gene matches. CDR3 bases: TGTGCCAGCAGCTTAGAGGCGGGGGTCTACGAGCAGTACTTC. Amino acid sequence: CASSLEAGVYEQYF. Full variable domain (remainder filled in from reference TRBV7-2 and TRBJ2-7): GAGVSQSPSNKVTEKGKDVELRCDPISGHTALYWYRQSLGQGLEFLIYFQGNSAPDKSGLPSDRFSAERTGGSVSTLTIQRTQQEDSAVYLCASSLEAGVYEQYFGPGTRLTVT.

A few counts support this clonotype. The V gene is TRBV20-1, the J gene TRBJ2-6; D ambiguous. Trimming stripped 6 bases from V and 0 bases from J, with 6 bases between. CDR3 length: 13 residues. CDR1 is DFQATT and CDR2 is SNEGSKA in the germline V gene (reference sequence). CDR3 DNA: TGCAGTGCGCGCCCCTCTGGGGCCAACGTCCTGACTTTC. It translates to CSARPSGANVLTF.

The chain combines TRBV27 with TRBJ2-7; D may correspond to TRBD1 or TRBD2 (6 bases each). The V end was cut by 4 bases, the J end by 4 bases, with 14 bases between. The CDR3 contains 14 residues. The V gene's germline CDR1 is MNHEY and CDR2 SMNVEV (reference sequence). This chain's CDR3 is CASSSSRGGYEQYF. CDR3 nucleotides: TGTGCCAGCAGTTCCTCGCGAGGGGGGTACGAGCAGTACTTC.

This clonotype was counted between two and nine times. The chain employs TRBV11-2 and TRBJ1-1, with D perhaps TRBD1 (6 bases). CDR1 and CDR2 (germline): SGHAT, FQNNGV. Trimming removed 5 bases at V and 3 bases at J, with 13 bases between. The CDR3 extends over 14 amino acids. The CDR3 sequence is CASSNLQGYTEAFF. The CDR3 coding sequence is TGTGCCAGCAGCAACCTACAGGGATACACTGAAGCTTTCTTT. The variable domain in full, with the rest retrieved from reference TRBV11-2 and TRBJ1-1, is EAGVAQSPRYKIIEKRQSVAFWCNPISGHATLYWYQQILGQGPKLLIQFQNNGVVDDSQLPKDRFSAERLKGVDSTLKIQPAKLEDSAVYLCASSNLQGYTEAFFGQGTRLTVV.

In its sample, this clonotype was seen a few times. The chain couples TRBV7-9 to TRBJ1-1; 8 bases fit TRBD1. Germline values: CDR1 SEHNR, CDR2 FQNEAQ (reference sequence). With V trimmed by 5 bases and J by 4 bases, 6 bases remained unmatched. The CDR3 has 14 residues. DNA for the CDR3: TGTGCCAGCAGCGCAACAGGGGGAAGCACTGAAGCTTTCTTT. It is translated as CASSATGGSTEAFF.

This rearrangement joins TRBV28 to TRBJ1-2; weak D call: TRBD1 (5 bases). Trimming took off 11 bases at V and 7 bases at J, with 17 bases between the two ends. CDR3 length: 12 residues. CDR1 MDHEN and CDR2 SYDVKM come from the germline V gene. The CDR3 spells CAGLDSQSGYTF. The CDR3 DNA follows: TGTGCCGGCCTAGACAGTCAAAGTGGCTACACCTTC.

The CDR3 region is CASSLVASGRWNIQYF. The CDR3 region has the DNA TGTGCCAGCAGCTTAGTGGCTAGCGGGAGGTGGAACATTCAGTACTTC. This rearrangement joins TRBV7-9 to TRBJ2-4; 11 bases fit TRBD2. Looked up from germline, CDR1 is SEHNR and CDR2 is FQNEAQ (reference sequence). V was clipped by 1 base and J by 7 bases; unmatched bases: 6. CDR3 length: 16 residues. The entire variable domain, with the rest obtained from reference TRBV7-9 and TRBJ2-4, is as follows: DTGVSQNPRHKITKRGQNVTFRCDPISEHNRLYWYRQTLGQGPEFLTYFQNEAQLEKSRLLSDRFSAERPKGSFSTLEIQRTEQGDSAMYLCASSLVASGRWNIQYFGAGTRLSVL.

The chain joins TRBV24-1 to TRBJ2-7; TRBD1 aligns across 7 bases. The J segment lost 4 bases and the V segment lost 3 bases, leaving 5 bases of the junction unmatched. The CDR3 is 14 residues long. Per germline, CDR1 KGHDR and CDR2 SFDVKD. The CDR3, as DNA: TGTGCCACCAGTGATGGGACAGAGGGGTACGAGCAGTACTTC. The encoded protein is CATSDGTEGYEQYF.

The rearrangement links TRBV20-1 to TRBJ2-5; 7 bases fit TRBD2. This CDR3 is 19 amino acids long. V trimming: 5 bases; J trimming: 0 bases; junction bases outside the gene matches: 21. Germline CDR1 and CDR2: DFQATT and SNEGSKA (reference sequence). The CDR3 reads CSAALGAAGRLFYQETQYF. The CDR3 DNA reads TGCAGTGCTGCCCTCGGGGCAGCGGGACGACTCTTTTACCAAGAGACCCAGTACTTC.

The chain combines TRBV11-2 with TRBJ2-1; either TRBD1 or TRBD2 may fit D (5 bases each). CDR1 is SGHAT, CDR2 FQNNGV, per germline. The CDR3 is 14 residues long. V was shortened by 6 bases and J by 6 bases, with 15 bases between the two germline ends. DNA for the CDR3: TGTGCCAGCAGGGACCGGGACCAACTCAATGAGCAGTTCTTC. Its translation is CASRDRDQLNEQFF.

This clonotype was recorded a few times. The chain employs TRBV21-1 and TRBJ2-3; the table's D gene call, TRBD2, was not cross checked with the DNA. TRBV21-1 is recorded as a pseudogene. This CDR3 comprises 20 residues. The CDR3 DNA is TGTGCCAGCAGCAAAGTCGCGGGAGCTGCAGGCGTGGGTCGAACAGATACGCAGTATTTT. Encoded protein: CASSKVAGAAGVGRTDTQYF.